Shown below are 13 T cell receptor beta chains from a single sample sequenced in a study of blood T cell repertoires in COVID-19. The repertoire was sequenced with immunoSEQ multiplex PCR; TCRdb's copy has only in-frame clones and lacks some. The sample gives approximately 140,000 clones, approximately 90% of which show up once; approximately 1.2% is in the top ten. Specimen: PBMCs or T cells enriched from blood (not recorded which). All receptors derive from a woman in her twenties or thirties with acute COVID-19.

In DNA form, the CDR3 reads TGTGCCAGCAGTGCAGGGGGTCAGTACCAAGAGACCCAGTACTTC. Protein: CASSAGGQYQETQYF. V gene TRBV11-3 combines with J gene TRBJ2-5; 7 bases line up with TRBD1. The V gene's germline CDR1 is SGHNT and CDR2 YENEEA. Trimming removed 6 bases from V and 0 bases from J; junction bases left unmatched: 7. The CDR3 extends over 15 amino acids.

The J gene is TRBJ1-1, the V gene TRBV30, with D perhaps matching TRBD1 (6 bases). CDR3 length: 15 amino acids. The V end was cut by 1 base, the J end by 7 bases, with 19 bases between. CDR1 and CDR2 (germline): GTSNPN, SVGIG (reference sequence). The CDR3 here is CAWSDLRGGWGEAFF. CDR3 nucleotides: TGTGCCTGGAGTGATTTGCGGGGGGGCTGGGGTGAAGCTTTCTTT.

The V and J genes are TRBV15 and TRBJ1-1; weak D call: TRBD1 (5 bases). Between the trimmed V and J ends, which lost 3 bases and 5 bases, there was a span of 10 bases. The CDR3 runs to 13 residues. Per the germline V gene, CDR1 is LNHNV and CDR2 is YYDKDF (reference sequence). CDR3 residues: CATSSIQGTEAFF. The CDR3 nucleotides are TGTGCCACCAGCAGCATCCAGGGAACTGAAGCTTTCTTT.

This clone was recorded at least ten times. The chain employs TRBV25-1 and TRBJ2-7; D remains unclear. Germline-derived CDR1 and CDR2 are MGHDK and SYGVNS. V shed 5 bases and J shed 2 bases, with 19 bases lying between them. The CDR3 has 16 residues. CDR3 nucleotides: TGTGCCAGCAGTCTAAGTGAGCCCAGAGGAACCTACGAGCAGTACTTC. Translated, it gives CASSLSEPRGTYEQYF.

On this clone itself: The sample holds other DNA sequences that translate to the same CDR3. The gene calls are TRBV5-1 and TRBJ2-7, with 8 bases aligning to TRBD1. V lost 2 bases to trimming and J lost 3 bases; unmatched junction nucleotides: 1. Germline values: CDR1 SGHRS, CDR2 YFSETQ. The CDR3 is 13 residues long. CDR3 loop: CASSFDRGYEQYF. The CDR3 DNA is TGCGCCAGCAGCTTCGACAGGGGCTACGAGCAGTACTTC.

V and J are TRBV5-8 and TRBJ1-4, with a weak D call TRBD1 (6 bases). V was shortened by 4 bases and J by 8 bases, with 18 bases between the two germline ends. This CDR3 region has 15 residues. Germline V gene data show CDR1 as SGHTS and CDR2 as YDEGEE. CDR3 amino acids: CASSRKGDKAEKLFF. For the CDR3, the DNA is TGTGCCAGCAGCCGCAAGGGGGACAAAGCAGAAAAACTGTTTTTT.

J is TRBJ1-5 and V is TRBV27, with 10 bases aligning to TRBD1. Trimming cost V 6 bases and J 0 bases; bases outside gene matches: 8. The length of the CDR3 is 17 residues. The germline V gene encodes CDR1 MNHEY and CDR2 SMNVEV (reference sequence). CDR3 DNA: TGTGCCAGCAGCCCGGGGGACAGGGGTTATAGCAATCAGCCCCAGCATTTT. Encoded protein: CASSPGDRGYSNQPQHF.

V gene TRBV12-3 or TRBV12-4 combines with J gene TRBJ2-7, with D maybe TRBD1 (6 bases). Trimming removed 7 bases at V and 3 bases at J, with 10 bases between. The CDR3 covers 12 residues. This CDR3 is CASTTGFYEQYF. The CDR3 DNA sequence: TGTGCCAGCACCACAGGGTTCTACGAGCAGTACTTC.

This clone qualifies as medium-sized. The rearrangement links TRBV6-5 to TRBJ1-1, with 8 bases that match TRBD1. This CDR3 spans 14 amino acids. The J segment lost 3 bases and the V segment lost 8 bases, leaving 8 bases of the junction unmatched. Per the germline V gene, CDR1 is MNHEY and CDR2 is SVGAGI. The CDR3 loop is CASWAGTGYTEAFF. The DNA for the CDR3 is TGTGCCAGCTGGGCCGGGACAGGTTACACTGAAGCTTTCTTT.

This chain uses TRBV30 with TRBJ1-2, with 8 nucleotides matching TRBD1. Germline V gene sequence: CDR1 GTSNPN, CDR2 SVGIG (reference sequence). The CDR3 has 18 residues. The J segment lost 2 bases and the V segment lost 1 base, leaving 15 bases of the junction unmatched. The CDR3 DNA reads TGTGCCTGGAGTGGACTGTTTTCGTTACAGGGGGTCAACTATGGCTACACCTTC. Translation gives CAWSGLFSLQGVNYGYTF. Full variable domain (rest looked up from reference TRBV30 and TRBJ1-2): SQTIHQWPATLVQPVGSPLSLECTVEGTSNPNLYWYRQAAGRGLQLLFYSVGIGQISSEVPQNLSASRPQDRQFILSSKKLLLSDSGFYLCAWSGLFSLQGVNYGYTFGSGTRLTVV.

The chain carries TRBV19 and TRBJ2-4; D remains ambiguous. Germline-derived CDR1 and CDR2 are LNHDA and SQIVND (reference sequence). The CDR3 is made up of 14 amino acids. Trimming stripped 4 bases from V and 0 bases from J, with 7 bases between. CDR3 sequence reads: CASSTQIAKNIQYF. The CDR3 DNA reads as TGTGCCAGTAGTACACAGATAGCCAAAAACATTCAGTACTTC.

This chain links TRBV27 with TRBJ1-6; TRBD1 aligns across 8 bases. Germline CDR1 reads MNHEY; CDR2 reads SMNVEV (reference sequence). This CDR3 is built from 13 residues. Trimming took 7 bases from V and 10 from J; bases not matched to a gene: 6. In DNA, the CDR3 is TGTGCCAGCAAGACAGGGGCTGGGTCACCCCTCCACTTT. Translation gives CASKTGAGSPLHF.

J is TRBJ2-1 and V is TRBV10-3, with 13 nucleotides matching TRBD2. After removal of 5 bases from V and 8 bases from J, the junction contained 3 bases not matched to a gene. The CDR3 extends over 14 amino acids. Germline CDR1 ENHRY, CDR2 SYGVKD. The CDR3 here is CAISWTSGGDEQFF. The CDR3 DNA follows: TGTGCCATCAGTTGGACTAGCGGGGGAGATGAGCAGTTCTTC.